This T cell receptor (beta chain) was profiled in a study of T-cell memory formation after mild COVID-19. At the level of the study: TCR clusters were mostly confined to one donor each.

TCRdb fed the 5' RACE reads into MiXCR, producing one record per CDR3 protein. The data contain approximately 260,000 distinct CDR3 sequences, over 15% of them singletons. This CDR3 contains 18 residues. The germline V gene has CDR1 MNHNS and CDR2 SASEGT. The V and J ends lost 4 bases and 1 base respectively, with 21 bases between them. Overall study results and limits: Some clones that responded were present in memory (sampled pre-infection), which suggests cross-reactive memory joined. From day 15 to 85, contracting clones were balanced between CD4 and CD8, whereas later expanders leaned toward CD4+.

This clonotype was found many times. Its antigen is unknown. Sequences were obtained from PBMCs or a T cell subset sorted from them (not recorded which). The TCR sequence derives from a man between 18 and 35 years old who had mild COVID-19 (a few samples of this study predate the infection). Cell type and time point are not known. The genes are TRBV6-1 and TRBJ2-3; D gene uncertain. The CDR3 bases are TGTGCCAGCAGTGCCTACTTTCCTTCTCCCACGGGCACAGATACGCAGTATTTT. Amino acid sequence: CASSAYFPSPTGTDTQYF.